This is a list of T cell receptor beta chains from one sample in a study of control samples from healthy donors and cancer patients. Method: immunoSEQ multiplex PCR; TCRdb's copy keeps in-frame clones and lacks some. The sample contains 60,000 to 70,000 clones, 65% to 90% of which appear only once. Sequencing used blood. These receptors were obtained from a man aged 40-49 years in good health. Each CDR3 is given with its conserved first and last residue. Each record gives: D gene, V gene, CDR3 length, CDR3 protein. A D gene is named only where the DNA matches it firmly.

>.|TRBV27|14
CASSKVGRSREQYF
>.|TRBV6-6|13
CASSPDNTYEQYF
>TRBD1|TRBV4-3|18
CASSQGEAYRGRGEKLFF
>.|TRBV29-1|13
CSGLSRGNTEAFF
>.|TRBV5-5|15
CASSFRDNSGNTIYF
>TRBD1|TRBV5-5|14
CASSFGTGVWGYTF
>.|TRBV5-4|14
CASSLVGGVHEQFF
>.|TRBV7-8|12
CASSLAPPAYTF
>.|TRBV28|14
CASSLAGDNTEAFF
>.|TRBV11-1|15
CASSVQQQFTDTQYF
>TRBD2|TRBV7-8|15
CASSPSGGALETQYF
>.|TRBV28|14
CASSLVLLTGGYTF
>.|TRBV5-1|14
CASSLETGNYGYTF